This T cell receptor (beta chain) was identified in a study of CD8+ T cells in alopecia areata. About the research overall: Those treated were given oral tofacitinib at 5 to 10 mg twice daily. Study results and limitations: Although TCR sharing was seen in mice, sharing across patients was less clear, possibly for HLA-related reasons.

Alopecia areata patients provided lesional scalp punch biopsies and peripheral blood. Cell sorting on a FACSAria was used to separate CD4+ and CD8+ T cells from the PBMCs. This clone was observed a few times. Its specificity is not known. Extraction and reverse transcription of RNA yielded cDNA as the sequencing template. Method: immunoSEQ multiplex PCR; TCRdb's copy keeps in-frame clones and lacks some. This table has some 110,000 clones, roughly two fifths appearing once. The CDR3 is made up of 11 amino acids. Germline V gene data show CDR1 as SQVTM and CDR2 as ANQGSEA. The V and J ends lost 4 bases and 6 bases respectively, with 10 bases between them.

The chain is built from TRBV29-1 and TRBJ2-7; D uncertain. This receptor was taken from a human donor with alopecia areata. Sequences were obtained from CD4+ T cells sorted from blood. The CDR3 sequence is CSVGVTREQYF. The DNA for the CDR3 is TGCAGCGTTGGGGTCACCCGCGAGCAGTACTTC.